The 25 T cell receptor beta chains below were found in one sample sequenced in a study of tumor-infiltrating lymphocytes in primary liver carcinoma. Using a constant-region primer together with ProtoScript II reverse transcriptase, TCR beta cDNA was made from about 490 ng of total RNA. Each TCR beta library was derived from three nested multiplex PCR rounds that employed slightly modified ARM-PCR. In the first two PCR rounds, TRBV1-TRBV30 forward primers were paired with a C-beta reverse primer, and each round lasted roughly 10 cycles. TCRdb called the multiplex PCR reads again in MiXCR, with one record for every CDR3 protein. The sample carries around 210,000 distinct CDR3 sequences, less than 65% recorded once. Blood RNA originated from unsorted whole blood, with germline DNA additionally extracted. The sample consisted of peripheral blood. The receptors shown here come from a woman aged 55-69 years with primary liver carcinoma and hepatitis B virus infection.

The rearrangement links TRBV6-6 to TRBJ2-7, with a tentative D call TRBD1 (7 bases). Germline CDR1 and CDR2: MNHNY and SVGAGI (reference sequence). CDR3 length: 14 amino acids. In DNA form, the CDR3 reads TGTACCACCTACCTAGGGGGCTCCCGGGGGGAGCAGTACTTC. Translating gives CTTYLGGSRGEQYF.

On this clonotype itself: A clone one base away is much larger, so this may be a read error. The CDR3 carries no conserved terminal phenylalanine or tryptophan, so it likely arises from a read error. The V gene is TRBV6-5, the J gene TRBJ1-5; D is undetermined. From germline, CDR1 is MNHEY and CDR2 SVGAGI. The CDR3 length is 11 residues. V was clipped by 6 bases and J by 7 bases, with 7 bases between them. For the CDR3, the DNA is TGTGCCAGCAGCTGGTTCCAGCCCCAGCATTTA. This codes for CASSWFQPQHL.

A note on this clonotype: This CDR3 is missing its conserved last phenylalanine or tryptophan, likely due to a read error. The CDR3 DNA sequence: TGTGCCAGCGGCTTTATCTCCGCGGGGGAAATGGGGCAGTTCCTC. It translates to CASGFISAGEMGQFL. This chain uses TRBV11-2 with TRBJ2-1; 7 bases align to TRBD2. The germline V gene encodes CDR1 SGHAT and CDR2 FQNNGV. This CDR3 contains 15 residues.

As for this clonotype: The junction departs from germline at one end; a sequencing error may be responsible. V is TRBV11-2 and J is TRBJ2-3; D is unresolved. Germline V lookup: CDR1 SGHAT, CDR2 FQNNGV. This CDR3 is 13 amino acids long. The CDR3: CASSSSLVDMQYF. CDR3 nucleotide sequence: TGTGCCAGCAGCTCCTCCTTAGTAGATATGCAGTATTTT.

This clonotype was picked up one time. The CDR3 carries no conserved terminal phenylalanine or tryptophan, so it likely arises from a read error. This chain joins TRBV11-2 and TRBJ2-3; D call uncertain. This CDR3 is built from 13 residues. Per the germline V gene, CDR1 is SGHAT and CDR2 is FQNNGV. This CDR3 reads CANSLELPDTQYL. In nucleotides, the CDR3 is TGTGCCAACAGCTTAGAGCTCCCAGATACGCAGTATCTT.

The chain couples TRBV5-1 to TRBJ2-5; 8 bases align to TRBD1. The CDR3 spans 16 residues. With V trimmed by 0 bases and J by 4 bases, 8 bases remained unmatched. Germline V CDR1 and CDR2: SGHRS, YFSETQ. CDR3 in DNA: TGCGCCAGCAGCTTGGTGTCGGGACAGGCGATAGAGACCCAGTACTTC. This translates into CASSLVSGQAIETQYF.

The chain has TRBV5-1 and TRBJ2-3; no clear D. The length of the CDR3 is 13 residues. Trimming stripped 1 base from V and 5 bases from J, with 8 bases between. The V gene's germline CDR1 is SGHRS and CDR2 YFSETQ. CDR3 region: CASSLTHIDTQYF. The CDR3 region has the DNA TGCGCCAGCAGCTTGACTCACATAGATACGCAGTATTTT.

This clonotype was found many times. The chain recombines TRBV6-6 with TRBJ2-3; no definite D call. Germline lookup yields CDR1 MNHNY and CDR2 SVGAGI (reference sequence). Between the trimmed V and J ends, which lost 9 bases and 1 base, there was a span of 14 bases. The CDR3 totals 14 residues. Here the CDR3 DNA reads TGTGCCAGTGTCTCAGGAACCCGCACAGATACGCAGTATTTT. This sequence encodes CASVSGTRTDTQYF.

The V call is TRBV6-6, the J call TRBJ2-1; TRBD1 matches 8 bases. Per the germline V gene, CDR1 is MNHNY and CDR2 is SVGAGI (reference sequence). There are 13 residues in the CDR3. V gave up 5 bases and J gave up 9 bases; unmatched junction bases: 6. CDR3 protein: CASSKGQGREQFF. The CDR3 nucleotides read TGTGCCAGCAGTAAAGGACAGGGTCGTGAGCAGTTCTTC.

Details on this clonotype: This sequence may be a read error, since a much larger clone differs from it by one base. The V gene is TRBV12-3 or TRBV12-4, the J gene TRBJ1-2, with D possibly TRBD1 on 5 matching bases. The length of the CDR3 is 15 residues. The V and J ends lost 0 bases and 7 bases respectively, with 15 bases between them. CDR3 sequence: CASSLAGRGTGGYTF. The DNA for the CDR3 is TGTGCCAGCAGTTTAGCTGGACGGGGCACCGGTGGCTACACCTTC.

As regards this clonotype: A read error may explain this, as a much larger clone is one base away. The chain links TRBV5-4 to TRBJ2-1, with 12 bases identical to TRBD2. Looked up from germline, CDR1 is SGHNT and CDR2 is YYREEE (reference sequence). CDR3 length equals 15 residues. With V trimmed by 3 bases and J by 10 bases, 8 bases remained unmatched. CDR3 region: CASSSVLAGGEEQFF. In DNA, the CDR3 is TGTGCCAGCAGCTCCGTACTAGCGGGAGGAGAAGAGCAGTTCTTC.

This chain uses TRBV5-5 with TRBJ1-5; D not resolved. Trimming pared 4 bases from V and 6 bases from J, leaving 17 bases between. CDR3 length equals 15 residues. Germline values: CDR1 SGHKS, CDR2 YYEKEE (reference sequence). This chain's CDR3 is CASSIAGNLSQPQHF. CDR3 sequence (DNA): TGTGCCAGCAGCATTGCAGGAAACCTCAGTCAGCCCCAGCATTTT.

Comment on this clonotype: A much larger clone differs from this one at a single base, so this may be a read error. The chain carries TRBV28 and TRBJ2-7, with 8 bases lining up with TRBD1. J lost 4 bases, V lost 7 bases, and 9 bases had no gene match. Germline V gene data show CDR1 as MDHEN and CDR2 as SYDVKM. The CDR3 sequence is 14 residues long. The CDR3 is CASTAQGAGYEQYF. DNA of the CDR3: TGTGCCAGCACGGCGCAGGGGGCGGGGTACGAGCAGTACTTC.

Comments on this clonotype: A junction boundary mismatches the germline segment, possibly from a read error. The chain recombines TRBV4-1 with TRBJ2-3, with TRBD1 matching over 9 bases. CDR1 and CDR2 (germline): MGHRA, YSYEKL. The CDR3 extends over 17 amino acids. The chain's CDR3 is CASNQDPYRGRADTQYF. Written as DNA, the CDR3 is TGTGCCAGCAACCAAGATCCCTACAGGGGGCGAGCGGATACGCAGTATTTT.

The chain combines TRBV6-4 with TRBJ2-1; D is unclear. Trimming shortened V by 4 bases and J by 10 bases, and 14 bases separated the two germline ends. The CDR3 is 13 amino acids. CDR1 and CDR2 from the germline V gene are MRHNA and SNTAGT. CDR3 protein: CASSARGFGEQFF. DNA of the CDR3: TGTGCCAGCAGTGCCAGAGGATTTGGGGAGCAGTTCTTC.

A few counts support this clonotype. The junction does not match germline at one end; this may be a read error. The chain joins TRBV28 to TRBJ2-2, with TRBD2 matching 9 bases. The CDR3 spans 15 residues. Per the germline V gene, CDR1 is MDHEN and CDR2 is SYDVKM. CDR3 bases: TGTGCCAGCACACTGGGGGCGGGAGGGACCGTGGAGCTGTTTTTT. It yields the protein CASTLGAGGTVELFF.

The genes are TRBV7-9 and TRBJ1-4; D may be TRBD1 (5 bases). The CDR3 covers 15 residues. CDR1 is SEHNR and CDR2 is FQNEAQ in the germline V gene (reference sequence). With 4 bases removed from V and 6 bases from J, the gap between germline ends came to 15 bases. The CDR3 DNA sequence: TGTGCCAGCAGCTCAAGAAGGCGGGGCGATGAAAAACTGTTTTTT. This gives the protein CASSSRRRGDEKLFF.

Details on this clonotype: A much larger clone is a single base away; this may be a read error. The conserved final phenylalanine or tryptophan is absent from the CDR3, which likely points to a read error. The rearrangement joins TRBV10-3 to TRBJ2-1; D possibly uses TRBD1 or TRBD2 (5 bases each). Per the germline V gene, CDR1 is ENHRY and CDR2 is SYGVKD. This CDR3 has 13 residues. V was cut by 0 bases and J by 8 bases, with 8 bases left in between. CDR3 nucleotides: TGTGCCATCAGTGAGTCAAGGGACCATGAGCAGTTCCTC. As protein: CAISESRDHEQFL.

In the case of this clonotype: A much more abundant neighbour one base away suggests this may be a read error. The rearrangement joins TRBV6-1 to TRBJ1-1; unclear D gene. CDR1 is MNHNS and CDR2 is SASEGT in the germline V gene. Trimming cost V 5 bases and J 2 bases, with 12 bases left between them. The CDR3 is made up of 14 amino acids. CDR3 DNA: TGTGCCAGCAGTCCTCGGATAGTCAACACTGAAGCTTTCTTT. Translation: CASSPRIVNTEAFF.

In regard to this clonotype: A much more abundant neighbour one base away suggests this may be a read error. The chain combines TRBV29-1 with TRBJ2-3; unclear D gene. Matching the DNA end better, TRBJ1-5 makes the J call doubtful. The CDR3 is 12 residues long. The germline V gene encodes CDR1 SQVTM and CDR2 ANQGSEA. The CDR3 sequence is CSVEDGEETQHF. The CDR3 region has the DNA TGCAGCGTTGAAGATGGAGAAGAGACGCAGCATTTT.

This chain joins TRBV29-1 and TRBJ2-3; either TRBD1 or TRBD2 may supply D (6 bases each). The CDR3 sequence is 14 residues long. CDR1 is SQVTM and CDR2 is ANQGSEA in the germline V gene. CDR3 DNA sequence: TGCGGCCTTAGCGTAGGGGGGAACACAGATACGCAGTATTTT. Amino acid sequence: CGLSVGGNTDTQYF.

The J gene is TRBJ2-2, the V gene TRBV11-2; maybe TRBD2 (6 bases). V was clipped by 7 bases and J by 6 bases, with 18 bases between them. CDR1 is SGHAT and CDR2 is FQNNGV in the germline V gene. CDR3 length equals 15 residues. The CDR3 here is CASKLWPSVAGELFF. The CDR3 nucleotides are TGTGCCAGCAAGTTATGGCCTAGCGTAGCCGGGGAGCTGTTTTTT.

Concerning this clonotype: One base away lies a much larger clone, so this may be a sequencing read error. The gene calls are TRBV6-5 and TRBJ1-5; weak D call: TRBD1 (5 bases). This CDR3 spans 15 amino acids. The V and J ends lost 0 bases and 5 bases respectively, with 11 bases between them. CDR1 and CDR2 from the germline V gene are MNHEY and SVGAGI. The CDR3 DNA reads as TGTGCCAGCAGTTACTCGCGGGGGGATGATCAGCCCCAGCATTTT. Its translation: CASSYSRGDDQPQHF.

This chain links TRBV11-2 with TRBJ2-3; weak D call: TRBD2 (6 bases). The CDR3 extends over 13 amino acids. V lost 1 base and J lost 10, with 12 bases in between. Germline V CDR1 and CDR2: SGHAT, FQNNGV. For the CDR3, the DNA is TGTGCCAGCAGCTTAGGAAATCGGAGGGCGCAGTATTTT. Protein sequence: CASSLGNRRAQYF.

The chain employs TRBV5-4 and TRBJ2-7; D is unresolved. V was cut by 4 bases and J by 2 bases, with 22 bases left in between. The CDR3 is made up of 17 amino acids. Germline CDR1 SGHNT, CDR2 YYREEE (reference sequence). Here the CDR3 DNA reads TGTGCCAGCAGCACCCCCAAGGGTGTTCCTACCCCCTACGAGCAGTACTTC. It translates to CASSTPKGVPTPYEQYF.